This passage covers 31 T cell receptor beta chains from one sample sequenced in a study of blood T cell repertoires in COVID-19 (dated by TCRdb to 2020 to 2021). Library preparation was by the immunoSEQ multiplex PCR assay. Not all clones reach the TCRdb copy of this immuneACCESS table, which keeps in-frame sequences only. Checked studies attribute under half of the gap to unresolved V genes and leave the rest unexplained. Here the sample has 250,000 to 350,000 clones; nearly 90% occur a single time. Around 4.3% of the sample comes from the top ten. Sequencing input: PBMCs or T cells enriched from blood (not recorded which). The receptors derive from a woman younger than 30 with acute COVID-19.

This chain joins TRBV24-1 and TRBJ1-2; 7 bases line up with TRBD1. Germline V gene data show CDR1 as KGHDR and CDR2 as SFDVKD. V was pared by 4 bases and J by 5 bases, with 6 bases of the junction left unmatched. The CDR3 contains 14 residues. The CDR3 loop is CATSESGGGYGYTF. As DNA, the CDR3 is TGTGCCACCAGTGAGTCAGGGGGAGGATATGGCTACACCTTC.

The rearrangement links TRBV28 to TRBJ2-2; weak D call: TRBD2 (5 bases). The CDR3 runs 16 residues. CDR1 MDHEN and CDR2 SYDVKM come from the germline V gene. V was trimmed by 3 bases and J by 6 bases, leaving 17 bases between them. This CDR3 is CASSFIQLAGAGELFF. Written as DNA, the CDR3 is TGTGCCAGCAGTTTTATCCAACTTGCCGGGGCCGGGGAGCTGTTTTTT.

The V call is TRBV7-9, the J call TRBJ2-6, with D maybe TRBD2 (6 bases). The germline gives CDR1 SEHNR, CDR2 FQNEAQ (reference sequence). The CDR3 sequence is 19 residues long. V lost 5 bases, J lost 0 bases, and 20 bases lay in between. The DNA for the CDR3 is TGTGCCAGCAGCCCTTACGGGGAGGCCCACCTCTCTGGGGCCAACGTCCTGACTTTC. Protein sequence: CASSPYGEAHLSGANVLTF.

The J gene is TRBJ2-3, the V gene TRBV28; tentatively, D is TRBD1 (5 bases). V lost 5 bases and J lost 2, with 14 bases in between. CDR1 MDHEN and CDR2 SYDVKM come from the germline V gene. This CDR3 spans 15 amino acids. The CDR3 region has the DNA TGTGCCAGCAGTCCGACTCGGACATTCACAGATACGCAGTATTTT. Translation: CASSPTRTFTDTQYF.

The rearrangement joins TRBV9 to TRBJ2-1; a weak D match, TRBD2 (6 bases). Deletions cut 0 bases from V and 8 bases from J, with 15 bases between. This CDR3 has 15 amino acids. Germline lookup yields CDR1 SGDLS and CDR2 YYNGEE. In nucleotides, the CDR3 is TGTGCCAGCAGCGTAGAGGGGAGGAGGTATGATGAGCAGTTCTTC. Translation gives CASSVEGRRYDEQFF.

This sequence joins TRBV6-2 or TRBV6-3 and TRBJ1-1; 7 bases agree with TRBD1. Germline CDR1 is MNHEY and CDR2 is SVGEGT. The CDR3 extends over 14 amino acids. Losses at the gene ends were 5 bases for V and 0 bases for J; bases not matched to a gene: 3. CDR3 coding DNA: TGTGCCAGCAGTGACAGGGACATGAACACTGAAGCTTTCTTT. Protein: CASSDRDMNTEAFF.

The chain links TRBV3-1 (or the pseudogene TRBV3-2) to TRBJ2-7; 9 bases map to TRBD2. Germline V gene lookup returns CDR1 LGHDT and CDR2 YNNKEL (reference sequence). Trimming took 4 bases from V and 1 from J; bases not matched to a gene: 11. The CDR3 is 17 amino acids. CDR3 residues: CASSPGLALVTSYEQYF. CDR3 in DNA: TGTGCCAGCAGCCCGGGACTAGCCTTGGTGACTTCCTACGAGCAGTACTTC.

DNA of the CDR3: TGTGCCACTCAGGGTTTACTTAACACTGAAGCTTTCTTT. Its protein is CATQGLLNTEAFF. V gene TRBV24-1 combines with J gene TRBJ1-1; tentatively, D is TRBD1 (5 bases). V was trimmed by 10 bases and J by 2 bases, leaving 13 bases between them. The CDR3 totals 13 residues. In germline, CDR1 is KGHDR, CDR2 SFDVKD.

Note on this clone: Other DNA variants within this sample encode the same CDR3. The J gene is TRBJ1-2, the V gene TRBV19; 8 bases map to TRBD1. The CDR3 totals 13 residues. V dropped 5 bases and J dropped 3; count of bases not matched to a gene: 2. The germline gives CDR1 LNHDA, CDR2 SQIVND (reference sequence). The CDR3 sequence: CASSLTGDYGYTF. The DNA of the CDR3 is TGTGCCAGTAGTCTGACAGGGGACTATGGCTACACCTTC.

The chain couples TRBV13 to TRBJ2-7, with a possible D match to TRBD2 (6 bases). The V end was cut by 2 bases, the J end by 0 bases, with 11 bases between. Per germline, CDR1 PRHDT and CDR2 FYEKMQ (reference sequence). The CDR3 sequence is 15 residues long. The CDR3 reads CASSLSLAYSYEQYF. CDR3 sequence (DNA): TGTGCCAGCAGCTTATCCCTAGCGTACTCCTACGAGCAGTACTTC.

CDR3 sequence reads: CSVLPRAGTGELFF. The DNA of the CDR3 is TGCAGCGTTCTTCCCAGGGCGGGGACCGGGGAGCTGTTTTTT. The rearrangement uses TRBV29-1 and TRBJ2-2; weak D call: TRBD2 (6 bases). With 5 bases removed from V and 5 bases from J, the gap between germline ends came to 15 bases. Looked up from germline, CDR1 is SQVTM and CDR2 is ANQGSEA. CDR3 length equals 14 residues.

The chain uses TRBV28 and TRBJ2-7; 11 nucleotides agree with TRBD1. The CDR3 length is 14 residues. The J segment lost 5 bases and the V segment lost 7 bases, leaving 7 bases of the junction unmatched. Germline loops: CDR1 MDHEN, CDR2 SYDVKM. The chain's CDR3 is CASISPGQGDEQYF. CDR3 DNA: TGTGCCAGCATCTCGCCGGGACAGGGGGACGAGCAGTACTTC.

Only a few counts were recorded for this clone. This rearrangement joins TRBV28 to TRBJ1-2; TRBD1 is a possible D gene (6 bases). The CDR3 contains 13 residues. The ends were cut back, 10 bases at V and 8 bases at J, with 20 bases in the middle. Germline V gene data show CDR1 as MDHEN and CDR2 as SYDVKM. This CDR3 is CATNRDSYEGYTF. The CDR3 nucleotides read TGTGCCACAAACAGGGATTCCTATGAGGGCTACACCTTC.

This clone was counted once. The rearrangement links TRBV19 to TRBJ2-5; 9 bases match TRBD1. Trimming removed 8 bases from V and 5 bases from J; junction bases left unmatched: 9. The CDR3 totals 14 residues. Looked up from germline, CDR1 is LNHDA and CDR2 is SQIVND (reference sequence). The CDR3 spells CASVDRGERETQYF. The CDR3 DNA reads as TGTGCCAGTGTCGACAGGGGGGAAAGGGAGACCCAGTACTTC.

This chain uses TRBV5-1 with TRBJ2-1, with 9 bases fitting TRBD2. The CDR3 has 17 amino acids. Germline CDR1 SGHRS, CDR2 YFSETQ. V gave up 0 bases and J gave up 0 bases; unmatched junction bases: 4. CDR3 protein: CASSLDLAGTSYNEQFF. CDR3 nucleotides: TGCGCCAGCAGCTTGGACCTAGCGGGGACCTCCTACAATGAGCAGTTCTTC.

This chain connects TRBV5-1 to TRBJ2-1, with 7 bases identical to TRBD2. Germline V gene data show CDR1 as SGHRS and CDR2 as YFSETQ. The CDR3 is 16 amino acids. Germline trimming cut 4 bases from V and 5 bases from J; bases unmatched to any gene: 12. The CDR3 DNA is TGCGCCAGCAGCATTAGCGGGCCGGGCCCCCACAATGAGCAGTTCTTC. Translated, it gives CASSISGPGPHNEQFF.

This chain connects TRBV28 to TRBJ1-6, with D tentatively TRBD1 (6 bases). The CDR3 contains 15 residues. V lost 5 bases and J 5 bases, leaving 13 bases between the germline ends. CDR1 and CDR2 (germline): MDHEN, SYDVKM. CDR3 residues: CASSAGVLHNSPLHF. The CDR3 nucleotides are TGTGCCAGCAGTGCAGGGGTTTTGCATAATTCACCCCTCCACTTT.

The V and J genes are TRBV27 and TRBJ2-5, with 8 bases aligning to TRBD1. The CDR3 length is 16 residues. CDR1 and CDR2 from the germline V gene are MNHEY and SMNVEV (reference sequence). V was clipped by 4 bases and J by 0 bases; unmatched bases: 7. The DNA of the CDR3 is TGTGCCAGCAGTTCCCGGACAGGGCCCCACCAAGAGACCCAGTACTTC. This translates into CASSSRTGPHQETQYF.

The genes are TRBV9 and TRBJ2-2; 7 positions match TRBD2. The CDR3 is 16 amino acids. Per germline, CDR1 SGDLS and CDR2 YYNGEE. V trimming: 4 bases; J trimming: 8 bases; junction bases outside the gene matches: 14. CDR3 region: CASSTRSGAHAGELFF. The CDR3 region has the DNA TGTGCCAGCAGCACCAGGAGCGGGGCACATGCGGGGGAGCTGTTTTTT.

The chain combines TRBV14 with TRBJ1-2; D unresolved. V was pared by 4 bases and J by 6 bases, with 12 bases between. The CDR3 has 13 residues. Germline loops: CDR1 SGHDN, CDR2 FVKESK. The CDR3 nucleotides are TGTGCCAGCAGCCCCCGACAAGCTGATGGCTACACCTTC. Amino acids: CASSPRQADGYTF.

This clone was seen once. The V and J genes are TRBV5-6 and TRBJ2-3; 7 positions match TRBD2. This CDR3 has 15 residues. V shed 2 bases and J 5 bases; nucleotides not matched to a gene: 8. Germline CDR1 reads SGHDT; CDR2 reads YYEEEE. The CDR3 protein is CASSFDGRSGDTQYF. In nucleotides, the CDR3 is TGTGCCAGCAGCTTCGACGGGAGGTCGGGAGATACGCAGTATTTT.

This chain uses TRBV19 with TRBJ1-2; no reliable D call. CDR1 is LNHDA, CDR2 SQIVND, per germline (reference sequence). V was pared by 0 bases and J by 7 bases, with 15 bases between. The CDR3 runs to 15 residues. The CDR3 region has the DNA TGTGCCAGTAGTATAGATCGCGGGGTTTTGGGTGGCTACACCTTC. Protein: CASSIDRGVLGGYTF.

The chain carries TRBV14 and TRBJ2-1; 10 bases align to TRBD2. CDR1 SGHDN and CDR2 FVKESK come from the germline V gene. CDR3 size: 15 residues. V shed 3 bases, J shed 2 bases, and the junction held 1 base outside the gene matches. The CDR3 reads CASSQTSGPYNEQFF. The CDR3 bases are TGTGCCAGCAGCCAGACTAGCGGGCCCTACAATGAGCAGTTCTTC.

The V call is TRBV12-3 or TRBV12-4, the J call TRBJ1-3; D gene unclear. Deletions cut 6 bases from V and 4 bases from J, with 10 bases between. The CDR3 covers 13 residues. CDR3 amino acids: CASRPTGGNTIYF. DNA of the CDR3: TGTGCCAGCAGGCCGACGGGGGGAAACACCATATATTTT.

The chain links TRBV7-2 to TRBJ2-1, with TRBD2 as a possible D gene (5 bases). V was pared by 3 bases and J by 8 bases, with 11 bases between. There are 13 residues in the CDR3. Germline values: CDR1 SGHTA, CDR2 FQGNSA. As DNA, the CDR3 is TGTGCCAGCAGCTTCACTACTAGTTATGAGCAGTTCTTC. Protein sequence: CASSFTTSYEQFF. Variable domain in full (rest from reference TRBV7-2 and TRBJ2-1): GAGVSQSPSNKVTEKGKDVELRCDPISGHTALYWYRQSLGQGLEFLIYFQGNSAPDKSGLPSDRFSAERTGGSVSTLTIQRTQQEDSAVYLCASSFTTSYEQFFGPGTRLTVL.

The CDR3 reads CASSVRGLAGGNEQFF. In nucleotides, the CDR3 is TGTGCCAGCAGCGTCCGCGGACTAGCGGGAGGAAATGAGCAGTTCTTC. The chain carries TRBV3-1 (or the pseudogene TRBV3-2) and TRBJ2-1; 14 nucleotides line up with TRBD2. The CDR3 is 16 amino acids. Per the germline V gene, CDR1 is LGHDT and CDR2 is YNNKEL (reference sequence). The V and J ends lost 5 bases and 7 bases, in that order; junction bases with no gene match: 7.

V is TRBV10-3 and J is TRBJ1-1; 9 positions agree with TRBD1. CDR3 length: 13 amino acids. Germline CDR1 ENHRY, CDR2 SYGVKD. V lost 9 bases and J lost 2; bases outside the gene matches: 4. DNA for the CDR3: TGTGCCATAGGGACAGGGCCAAACACTGAAGCTTTCTTT. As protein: CAIGTGPNTEAFF.

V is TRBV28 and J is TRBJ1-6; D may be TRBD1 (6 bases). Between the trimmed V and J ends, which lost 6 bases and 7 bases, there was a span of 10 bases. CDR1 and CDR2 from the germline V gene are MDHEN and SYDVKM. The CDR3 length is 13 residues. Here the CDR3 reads CASRDSLNSPLHF. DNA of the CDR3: TGTGCCAGCAGGGACAGCCTGAATTCACCCCTCCACTTT. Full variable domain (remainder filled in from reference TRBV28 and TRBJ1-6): DVKVTQSSRYLVKRTGEKVFLECVQDMDHENMFWYRQDPGLGLRLIYFSYDVKMKEKGDIPEGYSVSREKKERFSLILESASTNQTSMYLCASRDSLNSPLHFGNGTRLTVT.

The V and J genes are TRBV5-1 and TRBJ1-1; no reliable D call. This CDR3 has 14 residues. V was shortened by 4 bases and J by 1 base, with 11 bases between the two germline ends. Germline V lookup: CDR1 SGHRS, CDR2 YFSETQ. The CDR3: CASSGWGGNTEAFF. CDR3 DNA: TGCGCCAGCAGCGGTTGGGGAGGGAACACTGAAGCTTTCTTT.

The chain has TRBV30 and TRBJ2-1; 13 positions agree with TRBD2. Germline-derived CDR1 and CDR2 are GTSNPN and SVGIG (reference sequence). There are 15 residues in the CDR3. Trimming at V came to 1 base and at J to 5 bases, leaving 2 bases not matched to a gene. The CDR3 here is CAWSGGTSGNNEQFF. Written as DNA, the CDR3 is TGTGCCTGGAGTGGCGGGACTAGCGGGAACAATGAGCAGTTCTTC.

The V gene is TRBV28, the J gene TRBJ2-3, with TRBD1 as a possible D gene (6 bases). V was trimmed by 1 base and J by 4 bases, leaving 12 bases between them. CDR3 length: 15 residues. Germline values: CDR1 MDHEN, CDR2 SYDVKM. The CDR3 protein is CASSLFPGAPDTQYF. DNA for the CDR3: TGTGCCAGCAGTTTATTTCCAGGGGCCCCAGATACGCAGTATTTT. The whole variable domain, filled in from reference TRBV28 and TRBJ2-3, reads DVKVTQSSRYLVKRTGEKVFLECVQDMDHENMFWYRQDPGLGLRLIYFSYDVKMKEKGDIPEGYSVSREKKERFSLILESASTNQTSMYLCASSLFPGAPDTQYFGPGTRLTVL.